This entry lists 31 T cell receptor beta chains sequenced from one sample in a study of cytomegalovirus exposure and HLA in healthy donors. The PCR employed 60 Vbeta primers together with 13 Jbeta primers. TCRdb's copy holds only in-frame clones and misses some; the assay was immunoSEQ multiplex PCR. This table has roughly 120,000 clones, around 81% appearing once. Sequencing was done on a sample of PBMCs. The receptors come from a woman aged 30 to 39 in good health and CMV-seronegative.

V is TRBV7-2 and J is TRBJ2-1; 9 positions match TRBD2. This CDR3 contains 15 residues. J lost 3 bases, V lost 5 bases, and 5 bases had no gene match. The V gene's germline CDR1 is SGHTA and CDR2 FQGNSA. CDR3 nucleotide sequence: TGTGCCAGCAGCCCCCGGACTAGCGTCTACAATGAGCAGTTCTTC. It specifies CASSPRTSVYNEQFF.

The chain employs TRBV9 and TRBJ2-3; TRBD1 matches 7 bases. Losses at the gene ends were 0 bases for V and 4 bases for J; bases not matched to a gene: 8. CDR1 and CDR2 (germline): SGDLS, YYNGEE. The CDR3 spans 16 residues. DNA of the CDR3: TGTGCCAGCAGCGTAGACGGACAGGCTCCACCAGATACGCAGTATTTT. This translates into CASSVDGQAPPDTQYF.

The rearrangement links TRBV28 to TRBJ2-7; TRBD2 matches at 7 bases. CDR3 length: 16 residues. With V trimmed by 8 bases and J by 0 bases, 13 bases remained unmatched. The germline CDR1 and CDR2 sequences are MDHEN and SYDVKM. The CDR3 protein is CASSRITRTSSYEQYF. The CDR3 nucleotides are TGTGCCAGCTCAAGAATAACTAGGACTAGCTCCTACGAGCAGTACTTC.

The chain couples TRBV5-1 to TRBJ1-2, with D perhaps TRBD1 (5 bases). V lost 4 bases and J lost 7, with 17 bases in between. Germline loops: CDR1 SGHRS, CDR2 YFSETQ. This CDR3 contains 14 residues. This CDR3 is CASSVGAQGAGYTF. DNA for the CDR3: TGCGCCAGCAGCGTTGGGGCTCAGGGTGCTGGCTACACCTTC.

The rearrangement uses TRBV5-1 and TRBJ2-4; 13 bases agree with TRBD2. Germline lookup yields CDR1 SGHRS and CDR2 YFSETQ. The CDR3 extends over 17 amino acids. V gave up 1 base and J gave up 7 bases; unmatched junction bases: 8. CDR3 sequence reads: CASSLWRTSGRGNIQYF. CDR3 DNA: TGCGCCAGCAGCTTGTGGCGGACTAGCGGGAGAGGGAACATTCAGTACTTC. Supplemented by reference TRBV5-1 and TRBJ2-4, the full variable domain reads KAGVTQTPRYLIKTRGQQVTLSCSPISGHRSVSWYQQTPGQGLQFLFEYFSETQRNKGNFPGRFSGRQFSNSRSEMNVSTLELGDSALYLCASSLWRTSGRGNIQYFGAGTRLSVL.

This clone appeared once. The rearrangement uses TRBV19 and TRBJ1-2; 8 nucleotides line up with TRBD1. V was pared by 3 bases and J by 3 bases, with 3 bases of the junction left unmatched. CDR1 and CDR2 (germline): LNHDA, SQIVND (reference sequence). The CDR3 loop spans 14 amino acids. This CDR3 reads CASSMDRVDYGYTF. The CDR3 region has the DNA TGTGCCAGTAGTATGGACAGGGTGGACTATGGCTACACCTTC.

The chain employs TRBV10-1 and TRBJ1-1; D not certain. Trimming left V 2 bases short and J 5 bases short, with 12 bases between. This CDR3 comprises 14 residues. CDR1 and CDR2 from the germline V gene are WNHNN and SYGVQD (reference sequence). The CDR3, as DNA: TGCGCCAGCAGTGAGGCTCGGGAGAATACTGAAGCTTTCTTT. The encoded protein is CASSEARENTEAFF.

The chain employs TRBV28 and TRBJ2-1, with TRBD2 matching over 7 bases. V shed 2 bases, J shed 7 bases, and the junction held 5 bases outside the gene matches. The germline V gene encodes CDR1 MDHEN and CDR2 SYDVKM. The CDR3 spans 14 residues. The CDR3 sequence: CASSLAGVSNEQFF. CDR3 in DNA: TGTGCCAGCAGTTTAGCGGGAGTATCGAATGAGCAGTTCTTC.

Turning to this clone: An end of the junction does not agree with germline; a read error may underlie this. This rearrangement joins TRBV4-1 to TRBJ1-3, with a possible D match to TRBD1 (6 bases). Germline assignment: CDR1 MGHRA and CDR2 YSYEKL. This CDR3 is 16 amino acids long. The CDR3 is CASSRLDRNSRNTIYF. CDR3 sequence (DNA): TGCGCCAGCAGCCGACTCGACAGGAACTCTAGAAACACCATATATTTT.

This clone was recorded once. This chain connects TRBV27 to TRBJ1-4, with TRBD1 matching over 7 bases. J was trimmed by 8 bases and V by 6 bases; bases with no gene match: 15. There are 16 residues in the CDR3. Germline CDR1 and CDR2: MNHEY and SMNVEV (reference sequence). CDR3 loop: CASSPIQTGEREKLFF. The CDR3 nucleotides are TGTGCCAGCAGCCCGATACAAACAGGGGAGAGAGAAAAACTGTTTTTT.

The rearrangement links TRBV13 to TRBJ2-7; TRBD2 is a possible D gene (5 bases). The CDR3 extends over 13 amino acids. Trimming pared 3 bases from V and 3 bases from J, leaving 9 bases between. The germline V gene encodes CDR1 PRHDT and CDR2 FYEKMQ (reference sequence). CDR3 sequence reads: CASSFTRNYEQYF. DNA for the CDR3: TGTGCCAGCAGCTTTACTAGAAACTACGAGCAGTACTTC.

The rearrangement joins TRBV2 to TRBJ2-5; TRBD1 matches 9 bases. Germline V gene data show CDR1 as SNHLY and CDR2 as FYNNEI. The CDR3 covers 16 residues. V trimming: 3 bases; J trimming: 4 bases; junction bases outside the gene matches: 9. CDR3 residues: CASSDYGTGISETQYF. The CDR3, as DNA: TGTGCCAGCAGTGACTACGGGACAGGGATTTCAGAGACCCAGTACTTC.

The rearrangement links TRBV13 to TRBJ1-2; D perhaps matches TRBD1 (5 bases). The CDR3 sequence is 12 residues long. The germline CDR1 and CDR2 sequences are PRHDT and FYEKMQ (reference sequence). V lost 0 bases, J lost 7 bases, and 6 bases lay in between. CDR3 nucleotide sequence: TGTGCCAGCAGCTTAGGTGGGGCTGGCTACACCTTC. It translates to CASSLGGAGYTF.

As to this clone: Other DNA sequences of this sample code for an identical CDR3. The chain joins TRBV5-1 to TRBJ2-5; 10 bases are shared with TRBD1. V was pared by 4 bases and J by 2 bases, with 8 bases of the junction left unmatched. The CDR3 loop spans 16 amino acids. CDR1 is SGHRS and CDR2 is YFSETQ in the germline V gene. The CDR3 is CASSLGQGIGQETQYF. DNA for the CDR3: TGCGCCAGCAGCCTGGGACAGGGGATCGGACAAGAGACCCAGTACTTC. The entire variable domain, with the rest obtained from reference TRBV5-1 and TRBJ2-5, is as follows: KAGVTQTPRYLIKTRGQQVTLSCSPISGHRSVSWYQQTPGQGLQFLFEYFSETQRNKGNFPGRFSGRQFSNSRSEMNVSTLELGDSALYLCASSLGQGIGQETQYFGPGTRLLVL.

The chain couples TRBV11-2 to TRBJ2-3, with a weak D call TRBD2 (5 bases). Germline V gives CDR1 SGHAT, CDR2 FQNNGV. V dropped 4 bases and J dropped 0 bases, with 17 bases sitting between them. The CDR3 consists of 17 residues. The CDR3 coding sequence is TGTGCCAGCAGCTCCCGCGCGTCGGGAAAAAGCACAGATACGCAGTATTTT. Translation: CASSSRASGKSTDTQYF.

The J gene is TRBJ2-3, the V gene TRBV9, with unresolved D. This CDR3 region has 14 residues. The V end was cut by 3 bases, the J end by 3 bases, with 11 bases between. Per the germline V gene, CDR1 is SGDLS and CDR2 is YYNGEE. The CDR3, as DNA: TGTGCCAGCAGCGCCGTCGCTAGTACAGATACGCAGTATTTT. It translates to CASSAVASTDTQYF. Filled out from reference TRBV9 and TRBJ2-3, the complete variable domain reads DSGVTQTPKHLITATGQRVTLRCSPRSGDLSVYWYQQSLDQGLQFLIQYYNGEERAKGNILERFSAQQFPDLHSELNLSSLELGDSALYFCASSAVASTDTQYFGPGTRLTVL.

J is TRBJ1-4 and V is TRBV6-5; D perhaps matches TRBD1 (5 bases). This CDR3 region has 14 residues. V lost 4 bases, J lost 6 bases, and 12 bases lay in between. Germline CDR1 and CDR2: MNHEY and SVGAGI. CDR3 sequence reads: CASSSSGGDEKLFF. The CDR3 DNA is TGTGCCAGCAGTTCCTCGGGGGGTGATGAAAAACTGTTTTTT.

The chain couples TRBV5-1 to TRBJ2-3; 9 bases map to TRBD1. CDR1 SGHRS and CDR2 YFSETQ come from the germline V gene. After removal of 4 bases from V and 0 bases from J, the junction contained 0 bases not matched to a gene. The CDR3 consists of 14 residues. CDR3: CASSGQGSTDTQYF. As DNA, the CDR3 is TGCGCCAGCAGCGGACAGGGGAGCACAGATACGCAGTATTTT.

In DNA form, the CDR3 reads TGTGCCACCAGCAGAGATCCAACTCCTACTCCCCGGGAGCTGTTTTTT. The encoded protein is CATSRDPTPTPRELFF. V gene TRBV15 combines with J gene TRBJ2-2, with D unresolved. Germline CDR1 reads LNHNV; CDR2 reads YYDKDF (reference sequence). Deletions cut 0 bases from V and 9 bases from J, with 17 bases between. The CDR3 sequence is 16 residues long.

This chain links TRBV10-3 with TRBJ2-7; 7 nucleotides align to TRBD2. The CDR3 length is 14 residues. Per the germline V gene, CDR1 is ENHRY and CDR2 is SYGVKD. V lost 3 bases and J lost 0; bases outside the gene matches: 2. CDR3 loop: CAISEPSGSYEQYF. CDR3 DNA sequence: TGTGCCATCAGTGAACCTAGCGGCTCCTACGAGCAGTACTTC.

As DNA, the CDR3 is TGTGCCAGCAGCCTGGACAGGGGGCTCACCGGGGAGCTGTTTTTT. It translates to CASSLDRGLTGELFF. The chain employs TRBV28 and TRBJ2-2, with TRBD1 identical over 11 bases. The CDR3 contains 15 residues. Germline CDR1 and CDR2: MDHEN and SYDVKM. V shed 6 bases, J shed 4 bases, and the junction held 4 bases outside the gene matches.

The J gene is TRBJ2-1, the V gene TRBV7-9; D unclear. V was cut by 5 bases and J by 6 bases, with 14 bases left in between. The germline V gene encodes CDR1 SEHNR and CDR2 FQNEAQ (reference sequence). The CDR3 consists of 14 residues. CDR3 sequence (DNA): TGTGCCAGCAGCCAACACCGTGGTGGCAATGAGCAGTTCTTC. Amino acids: CASSQHRGGNEQFF.

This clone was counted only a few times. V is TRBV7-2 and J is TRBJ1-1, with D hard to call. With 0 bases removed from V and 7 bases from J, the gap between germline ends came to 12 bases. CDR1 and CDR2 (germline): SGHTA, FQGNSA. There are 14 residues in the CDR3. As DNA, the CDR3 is TGTGCCAGCAGCTTAGCCGTTGGGCAGGTTGAAGCTTTCTTT. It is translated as CASSLAVGQVEAFF.

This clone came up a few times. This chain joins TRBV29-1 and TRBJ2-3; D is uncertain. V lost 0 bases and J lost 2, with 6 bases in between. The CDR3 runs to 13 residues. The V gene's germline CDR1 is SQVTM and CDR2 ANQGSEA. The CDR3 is CSVEDSFTDTQYF. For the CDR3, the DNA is TGCAGCGTTGAAGACTCCTTCACAGATACGCAGTATTTT.

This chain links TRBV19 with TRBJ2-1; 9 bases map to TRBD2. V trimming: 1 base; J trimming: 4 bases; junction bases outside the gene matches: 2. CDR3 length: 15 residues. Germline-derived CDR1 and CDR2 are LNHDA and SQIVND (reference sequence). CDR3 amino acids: CASSIALAGYNEQFF. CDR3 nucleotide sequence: TGTGCCAGTAGTATAGCCCTAGCGGGGTACAATGAGCAGTTCTTC.

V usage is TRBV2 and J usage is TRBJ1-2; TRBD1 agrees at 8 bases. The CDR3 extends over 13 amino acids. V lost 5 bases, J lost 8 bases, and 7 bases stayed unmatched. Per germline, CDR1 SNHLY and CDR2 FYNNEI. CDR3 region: CASSNQGAEGYTF. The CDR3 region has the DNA TGTGCCAGCAGTAATCAGGGGGCGGAGGGCTACACCTTC.

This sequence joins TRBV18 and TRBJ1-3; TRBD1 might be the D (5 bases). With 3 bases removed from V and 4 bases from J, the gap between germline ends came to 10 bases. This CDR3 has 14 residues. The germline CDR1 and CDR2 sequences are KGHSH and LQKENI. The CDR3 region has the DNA TGTGCCAGCTCACCTGACCAGGGCGGAAACACCATATATTTT. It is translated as CASSPDQGGNTIYF.

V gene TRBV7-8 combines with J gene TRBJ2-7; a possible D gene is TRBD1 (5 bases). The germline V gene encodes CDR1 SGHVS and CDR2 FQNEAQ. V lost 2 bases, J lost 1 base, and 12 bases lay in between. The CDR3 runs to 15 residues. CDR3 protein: CASSLSRTLSYEQYF. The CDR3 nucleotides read TGTGCCAGCAGCTTAAGCCGGACACTTTCCTACGAGCAGTACTTC.

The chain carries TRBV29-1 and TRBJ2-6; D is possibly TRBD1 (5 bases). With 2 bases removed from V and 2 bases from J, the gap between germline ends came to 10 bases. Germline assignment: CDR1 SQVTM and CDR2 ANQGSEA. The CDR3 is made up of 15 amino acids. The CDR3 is CSVEQGSTGANVLTF. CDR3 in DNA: TGCAGCGTTGAACAGGGTTCCACTGGGGCCAACGTCCTGACTTTC.

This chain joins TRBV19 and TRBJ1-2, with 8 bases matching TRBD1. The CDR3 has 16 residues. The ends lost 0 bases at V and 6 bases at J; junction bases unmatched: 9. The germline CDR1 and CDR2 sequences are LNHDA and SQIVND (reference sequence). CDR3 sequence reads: CASSIDVRGRTDGYTF. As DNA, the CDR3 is TGTGCCAGTAGTATAGATGTCAGGGGGCGCACCGATGGCTACACCTTC.

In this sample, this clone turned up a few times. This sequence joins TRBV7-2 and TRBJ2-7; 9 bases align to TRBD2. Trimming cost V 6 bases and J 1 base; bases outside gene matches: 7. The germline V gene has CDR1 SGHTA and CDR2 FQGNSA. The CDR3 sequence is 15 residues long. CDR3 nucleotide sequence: TGTGCCAGCAGGCACTCGGGACTAGCATCCTACGAGCAGTACTTC. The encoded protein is CASRHSGLASYEQYF.